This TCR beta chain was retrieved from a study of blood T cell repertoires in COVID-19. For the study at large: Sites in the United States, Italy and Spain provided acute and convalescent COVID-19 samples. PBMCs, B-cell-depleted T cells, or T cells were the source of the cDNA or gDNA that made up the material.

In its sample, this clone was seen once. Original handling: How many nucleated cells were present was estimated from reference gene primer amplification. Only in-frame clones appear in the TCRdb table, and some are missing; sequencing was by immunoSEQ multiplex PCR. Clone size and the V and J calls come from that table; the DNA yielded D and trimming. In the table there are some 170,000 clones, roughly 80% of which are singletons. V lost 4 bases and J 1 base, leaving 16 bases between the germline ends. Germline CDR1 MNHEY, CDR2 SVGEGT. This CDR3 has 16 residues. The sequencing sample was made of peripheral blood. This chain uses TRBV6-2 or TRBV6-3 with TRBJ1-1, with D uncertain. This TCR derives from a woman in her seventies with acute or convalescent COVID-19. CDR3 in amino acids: CASSFSYFPSNTEAFF. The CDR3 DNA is TGTGCCAGCAGTTTTTCTTACTTCCCTTCGAACACTGAAGCTTTCTTT.